Sequencing of this T cell receptor (beta chain) was carried out in a study of cytomegalovirus exposure and HLA in healthy donors. Study summary: Of the donors genotyped, 398 in all, 80% to 85% fell in the Caucasian-associated ancestry cluster.

13 Jbeta primers and 60 Vbeta primers were used for the PCR. Assay used: immunoSEQ multiplex PCR; TCRdb lists only in-frame clones, some missing. The data show a few hundred thousand clones, over 85% seen once. CDR3 length equals 13 residues. CDR1 is MNHNY and CDR2 is SVGAGI in the germline V gene (reference sequence). V was trimmed by 7 bases and J by 3 bases, leaving 13 bases between them. This clone was observed a few times. Its antigen is undetermined. Study conclusions and caveats: Among the most significant clusters, several appeared linked to common viral pathogens in a later analysis. It was reported in a later analysis that an Asian-associated ancestry cluster showed fewer N-insertions than the approximately 690-donor mean.

The V gene is TRBV6-6, the J gene TRBJ2-7; D is perhaps TRBD1 (6 bases). The specimen sequenced was PBMCs. The receptor's source is a woman aged 18-29 years in good health and CMV-seronegative. Written as DNA, the CDR3 is TGTGCCAGCAAACGAGGACAGTTCTACGAGCAGTACTTC. Translated, it gives CASKRGQFYEQYF.